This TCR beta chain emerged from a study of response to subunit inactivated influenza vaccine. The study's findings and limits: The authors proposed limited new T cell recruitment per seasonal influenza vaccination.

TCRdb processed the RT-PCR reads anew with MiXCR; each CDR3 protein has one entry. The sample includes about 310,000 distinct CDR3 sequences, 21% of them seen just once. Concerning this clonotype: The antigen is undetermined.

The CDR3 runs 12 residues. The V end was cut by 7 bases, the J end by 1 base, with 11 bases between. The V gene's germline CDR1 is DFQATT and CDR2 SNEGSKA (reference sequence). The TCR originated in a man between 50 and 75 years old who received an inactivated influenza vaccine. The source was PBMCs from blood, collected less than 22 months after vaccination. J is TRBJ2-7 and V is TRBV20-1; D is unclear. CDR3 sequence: CSVPRQSYEQYF. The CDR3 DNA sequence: TGCAGTGTCCCCAGGCAATCCTACGAGCAGTACTTC.